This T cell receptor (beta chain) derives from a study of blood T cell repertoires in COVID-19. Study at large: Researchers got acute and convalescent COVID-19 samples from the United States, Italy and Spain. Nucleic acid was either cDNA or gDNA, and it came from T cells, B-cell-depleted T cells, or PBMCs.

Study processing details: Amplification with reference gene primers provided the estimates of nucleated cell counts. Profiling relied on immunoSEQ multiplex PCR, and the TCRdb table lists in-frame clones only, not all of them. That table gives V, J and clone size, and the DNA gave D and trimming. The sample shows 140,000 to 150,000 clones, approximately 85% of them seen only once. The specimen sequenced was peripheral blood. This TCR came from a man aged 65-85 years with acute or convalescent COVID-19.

The CDR3 region is CASSSGLINEQFF. In DNA, the CDR3 is TGCGCCAGCAGCTCGGGACTGATCAATGAGCAGTTCTTC. The V call is TRBV5-1, the J call TRBJ2-1; tentatively, D is TRBD2 (6 bases). CDR3 size: 13 residues. V dropped 3 bases and J dropped 6 bases, with 10 bases sitting between them. From germline, CDR1 is SGHRS and CDR2 YFSETQ.